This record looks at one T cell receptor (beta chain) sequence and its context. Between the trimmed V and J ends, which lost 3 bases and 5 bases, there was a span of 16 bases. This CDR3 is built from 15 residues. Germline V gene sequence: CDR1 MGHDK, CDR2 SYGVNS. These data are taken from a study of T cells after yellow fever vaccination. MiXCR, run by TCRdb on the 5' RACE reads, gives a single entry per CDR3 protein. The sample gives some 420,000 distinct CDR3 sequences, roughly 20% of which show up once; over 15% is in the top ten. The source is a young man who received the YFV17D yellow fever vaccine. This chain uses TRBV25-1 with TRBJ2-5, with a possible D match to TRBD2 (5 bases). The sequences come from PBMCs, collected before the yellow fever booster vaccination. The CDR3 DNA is TGTGCCAGCAGTGACCCCGGGGATGGAGTGGAGACCCAGTACTTC. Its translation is CASSDPGDGVETQYF.